Listed below are T cell receptor beta chains from one sample, sequenced in a study of shared clonotypes between healthy human individuals. Clones were sequenced by immunoSEQ multiplex PCR, and TCRdb holds only the in-frame ones, with some missing. The sample has 2,100,000 or so clones; 90% to 97% are singletons. The source material was naive CD4+ T cells sorted from blood. The receptors here all came from a man aged 18 to 30 in good health. Both conserved end residues are part of each CDR3. D genes are given only for firm matches. Rows may omit the clone size; those that give it use once, few, many or a size class.

NA	TRBV19	NA	TRBJ2-4	CASSIGASVGNIQYF	TGTGCCAGTAGTATAGGGGCTAGCGTAGGAAACATTCAGTACTTC
NA	TRBV6-1	NA	TRBJ2-7	CASSMNRDEQYF	TGTGCCAGCAGTATGAACAGGGACGAGCAGTACTTC
NA	TRBV6-5	NA	TRBJ1-1	CASRRATRAEKAFF	TGTGCCAGCAGGCGAGCAACAAGGGCGGAGAAAGCTTTCTTT
once	TRBV5-1	NA	TRBJ2-1	CASSPAITGLTYNEQFF	TGCGCCAGCAGCCCAGCAATAACAGGGTTGACTTACAATGAGCAGTTCTTC
once	TRBV6-5	NA	TRBJ2-2	CASSWTSTNTGELFF	TGTGCCAGCAGTTGGACTTCTACAAACACCGGGGAGCTGTTTTTT
NA	TRBV18	NA	TRBJ1-2	CASSPPDTRGYGYTF	TGTGCCAGCTCACCACCGGACACCCGGGGATATGGCTACACCTTC
NA	TRBV6-1	NA	TRBJ1-5	CASSPGVSSNQPQHF	TGTGCCAGCAGCCCTGGCGTGTCGAGCAATCAGCCCCAGCATTTT
NA	TRBV9	NA	TRBJ2-5	CASSTRVGVETQYF	TGTGCCAGCAGCACCCGTGTTGGGGTAGAGACCCAGTACTTC
NA	TRBV28	NA	TRBJ1-5	CASSLLQGRQPQHF	TGTGCCAGCAGTTTATTACAGGGACGTCAGCCCCAGCATTTT
NA	TRBV28	TRBD1	TRBJ1-4	CASRRGTGVGEKLFF	TGTGCCAGCAGGAGGGGGACAGGGGTCGGTGAAAAACTGTTTTTT
NA	TRBV6-1	TRBD1	TRBJ1-6	CASNLDRAQNSPLHF	TGTGCCAGCAACCTGGACAGGGCACAAAATTCACCCCTCCACTTT
NA	TRBV5-3	NA	TRBJ2-6	CARRNQARAGANVLTF	TGTGCCAGAAGAAACCAGGCACGGGCGGGGGCCAACGTCCTGACTTTC
NA	TRBV7-9	NA	TRBJ1-5	CASSQDSLAQHF	TGTGCCAGCAGCCAAGACAGTTTAGCCCAGCATTTT
NA	TRBV2	NA	TRBJ2-2	CASTHTYTGELFF	TGTGCCAGCACCCATACGTACACCGGGGAGCTGTTTTTT
once	TRBV6-1	NA	TRBJ2-7	CASNRRATGEQYF	TGTGCCAGCAACCGTCGCGCAACGGGCGAGCAGTACTTC
NA	TRBV10-3	TRBD2	TRBJ2-1	CAISASGGSSSYNEQFF	TGTGCCATCAGTGCTTCTGGCGGGAGTAGCTCCTACAATGAGCAGTTCTTC
NA	TRBV11-2	TRBD2	TRBJ2-1	CASSHTSGTDWSYNEQFF	TGTGCCAGCAGTCACACTAGCGGAACTGATTGGTCCTACAATGAGCAGTTCTTC
NA	TRBV19	TRBD2	TRBJ2-7	CASKRGSSYEQYF	TGTGCCAGTAAACGCGGGAGCTCCTACGAGCAGTACTTC
NA	TRBV7-9	TRBD2	TRBJ2-7	CASSPTSGRAYEQYF	TGTGCCAGCAGTCCGACTAGCGGGAGAGCATACGAGCAGTACTTC
NA	TRBV18	TRBD1	TRBJ2-7	CASSQGQGPYEQYF	TGTGCCAGCTCCCAAGGACAGGGACCATACGAGCAGTACTTC
NA	TRBV15	NA	TRBJ1-3	CATSRGFADGNTIYF	TGTGCCACCAGCAGAGGTTTCGCGGACGGAAACACCATATATTTT
NA	TRBV5-1	TRBD1	TRBJ1-1	CASSLEGTGVLTEAFF	TGCGCCAGCAGCTTGGAGGGGACAGGGGTTCTAACTGAAGCTTTCTTT
NA	TRBV30	NA	TRBJ1-5	CAWGGGGANQPQHF	TGTGCCTGGGGAGGAGGGGGGGCCAATCAGCCCCAGCATTTT
NA	TRBV5-8	NA	TRBJ1-6	CASSLGATSPLHF	TGTGCCAGCAGCTTGGGAGCCACATCACCCCTCCACTTT
NA	TRBV7-2	TRBD2	TRBJ2-7	CASSLEMGLEGYEQYF	TGTGCCAGCAGCTTGGAGATGGGACTAGAAGGATACGAGCAGTACTTC
NA	TRBV2	NA	TRBJ1-6	CASSEFGQGPNSPLHF	TGTGCCAGCAGTGAATTCGGGCAGGGTCCTAATTCACCCCTCCACTTT
NA	TRBV20-1	NA	TRBJ1-3	CSASSVNTIYF	TGCAGTGCTAGTTCCGTGAACACCATATATTTT
NA	TRBV4-1	NA	TRBJ2-2	CASSQDSWSTGGTNTGELFF	TGCGCCAGCAGCCAAGATTCGTGGTCAACAGGCGGCACGAACACCGGGGAGCTGTTTTTT
NA	TRBV19	NA	TRBJ1-6	CASSLSTVIDSPLHF	TGTGCCAGTAGCCTATCGACAGTAATAGATTCACCCCTCCACTTT
NA	TRBV4-1	TRBD2	TRBJ2-3	CASSPGRTSGRGLDTQYF	TGCGCCAGCAGTCCCGGGAGGACTAGCGGGAGGGGGTTGGATACGCAGTATTTT
once	TRBV27	TRBD1	TRBJ1-2	CASSESGTGGYYGYTF	TGTGCCAGCAGTGAGTCCGGGACAGGGGGCTACTATGGCTACACCTTC
NA	TRBV9	TRBD1	TRBJ2-7	CASSVADRGPYEQYF	TGTGCCAGCAGCGTTGCGGACAGGGGGCCCTACGAGCAGTACTTC
NA	TRBV7-9	NA	TRBJ1-2	CASSVTGIANYGYTF	TGTGCCAGCAGCGTCACAGGGATAGCTAACTATGGCTACACCTTC